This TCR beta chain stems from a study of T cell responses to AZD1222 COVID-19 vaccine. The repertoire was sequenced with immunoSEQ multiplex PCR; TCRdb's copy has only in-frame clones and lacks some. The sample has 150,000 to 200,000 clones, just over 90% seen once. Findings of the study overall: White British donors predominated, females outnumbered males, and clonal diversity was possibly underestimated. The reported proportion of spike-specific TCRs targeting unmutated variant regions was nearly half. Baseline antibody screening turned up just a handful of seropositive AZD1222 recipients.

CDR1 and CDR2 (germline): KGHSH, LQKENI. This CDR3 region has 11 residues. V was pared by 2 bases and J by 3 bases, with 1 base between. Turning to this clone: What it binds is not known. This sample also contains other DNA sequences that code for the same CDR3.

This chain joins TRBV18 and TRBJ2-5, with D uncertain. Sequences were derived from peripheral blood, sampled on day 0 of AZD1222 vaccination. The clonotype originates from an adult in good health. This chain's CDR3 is CASSPKETQYF. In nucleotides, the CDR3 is TGTGCCAGCTCACCAAAAGAGACCCAGTACTTC.